The 16 T cell receptor beta chains listed next were all sequenced from one sample in a study of blood T cell repertoires in COVID-19. Using immunoSEQ multiplex PCR, the repertoire was profiled, and TCRdb retains in-frame clones only, with some absent. The sample holds 220,000 or so clones; nearly 90% are singletons and the top ten take around 15%. Sequencing was carried out using PBMCs or T cells enriched from blood (not recorded which). The receptors derive from a man aged 25 to 45 who had been exposed to COVID-19.

The genes are TRBV21-1 and TRBJ2-1; TRBD2 is the table's D call and was not checked against the DNA. TRBV21-1 is given as a pseudogene. This CDR3 region has 17 residues. CDR3 nucleotide sequence: TGTGCCAGCACGCCCCTGGACTACCCCGAACCTCGGAGCGAGCAGTTCTTC. Translating it yields CASTPLDYPEPRSEQFF.

V and J are TRBV9 and TRBJ2-1, with a possible D match to TRBD2 (5 bases). V was pared by 0 bases and J by 3 bases, with 13 bases between. From germline, CDR1 is SGDLS and CDR2 YYNGEE. This CDR3 region has 16 residues. The CDR3 sequence: CASSVASYRGYNEQFF. As DNA, the CDR3 is TGTGCCAGCAGCGTAGCTAGTTATCGGGGCTACAATGAGCAGTTCTTC.

This clone was observed a few times. This chain links TRBV27 with TRBJ2-1; D gene unclear. Germline CDR1 is MNHEY and CDR2 is SMNVEV (reference sequence). Trimming took 6 bases from V and 0 from J, leaving 12 bases between them. The CDR3 extends over 15 amino acids. In nucleotides, the CDR3 is TGTGCCAGCAGGGCCGTCCCAAGCTCCTACAATGAGCAGTTCTTC. It specifies CASRAVPSSYNEQFF.

The CDR3 loop is CASSLAYRGEQFF. CDR3 sequence (DNA): TGTGCCAGCAGCTTAGCATATCGGGGTGAGCAGTTCTTC. V gene TRBV7-2 combines with J gene TRBJ2-1; D might be TRBD2 (5 bases). The CDR3 loop spans 13 amino acids. Trimming shortened V by 0 bases and J by 9 bases, and 9 bases separated the two germline ends. In germline, CDR1 is SGHTA, CDR2 FQGNSA.

The CDR3 here is CASSQSKPGTGELFF. CDR3 coding DNA: TGTGCCAGCAGCCAATCTAAGCCCGGGACCGGGGAGCTGTTTTTT. The V gene is TRBV16, the J gene TRBJ2-2; unclear D gene. CDR1 and CDR2 from the germline V gene are KGHSY and FQNENV. This CDR3 comprises 15 residues. V was trimmed by 0 bases and J by 5 bases, leaving 10 bases between them. Together with reference TRBV16 and TRBJ2-2, the CDR3 gives the full variable domain: GEEVAQTPKHLVRGEGQKAKLYCAPIKGHSYVFWYQQVLKNEFKFLISFQNENVFDETGMPKERFSAKCLPNSPCSLEIQATKLEDSAVYFCASSQSKPGTGELFFGEGSRLTVL.

A single count supports this clone. The chain recombines TRBV4-2 with TRBJ2-2, with D maybe TRBD1 (6 bases). Germline CDR1 LGHNA, CDR2 YNFKEQ. The CDR3 loop spans 14 amino acids. With 4 bases removed from V and 7 bases from J, the gap between germline ends came to 13 bases. CDR3 nucleotides: TGTGCCAGCAGCCGGGCAGGGGTTGGCGGGGAGCTGTTTTTT. Translation: CASSRAGVGGELFF.

CDR3 amino acids: CASSAMTGYEQYF. CDR3 nucleotides: TGTGCCAGCAGCGCCATGACAGGGTACGAGCAGTACTTC. The chain is built from TRBV7-6 and TRBJ2-7; 7 nucleotides match TRBD1. Per the germline V gene, CDR1 is SGHVS and CDR2 is FNYEAQ. V was pared by 5 bases and J by 4 bases, with 5 bases of the junction left unmatched. The CDR3 totals 13 residues.

The chain has TRBV3-1 (or the pseudogene TRBV3-2) and TRBJ1-2, with D perhaps matching TRBD1 (5 bases). The V end lost 0 bases, the J end lost 2 bases, and 16 bases lay between the germline ends. This CDR3 is 17 amino acids long. Germline V gene data show CDR1 as LGHDT and CDR2 as YNNKEL (reference sequence). CDR3: CASSQDSAGPYNYGYTF. The CDR3 bases are TGTGCCAGCAGCCAAGATTCGGCGGGACCATACAACTATGGCTACACCTTC.

This clone has only a few counts. The chain has TRBV5-5 and TRBJ2-7; no definite D call. This CDR3 spans 14 amino acids. Trimming stripped 1 base from V and 2 bases from J, with 10 bases between. Germline CDR1 and CDR2: SGHKS and YYEKEE (reference sequence). CDR3 loop: CASSLQRSTYEQYF. The CDR3 DNA sequence: TGTGCCAGCAGCTTGCAACGGTCAACCTACGAGCAGTACTTC. The whole variable domain, remainder taken from reference TRBV5-5 and TRBJ2-7, is DAGVTQSPTHLIKTRGQQVTLRCSPISGHKSVSWYQQVLGQGPQFIFQYYEKEERGRGNFPDRFSARQFPNYSSELNVNALLLGDSALYLCASSLQRSTYEQYFGPGTRLTVT.

The rearrangement joins TRBV3-1 (or the pseudogene TRBV3-2) to TRBJ2-5; possibly TRBD2 for D (7 bases). Between the trimmed V and J ends, which lost 3 bases and 5 bases, there was a span of 10 bases. Germline assignment: CDR1 LGHDT and CDR2 YNNKEL (reference sequence). The CDR3 is made up of 13 amino acids. The CDR3 loop is CASSQGGLETQYF. The CDR3, as DNA: TGTGCCAGCAGCCAGGGGGGGCTGGAGACCCAGTACTTC.

This rearrangement joins TRBV6-1 to TRBJ2-1; 9 positions agree with TRBD2. Germline CDR1 MNHNS, CDR2 SASEGT. There are 19 residues in the CDR3. The ends lost 0 bases at V and 6 bases at J; junction bases unmatched: 15. DNA for the CDR3: TGTGCCAGCAGTGAAGCTAGCGGGGGTAGGTTGGCCCGAAGCAATGAGCAGTTCTTC. Translation: CASSEASGGRLARSNEQFF.

J is TRBJ2-5 and V is TRBV19; TRBD2 matches 9 bases. The germline V gene has CDR1 LNHDA and CDR2 SQIVND (reference sequence). The V gene end was trimmed by 3 bases and the J gene end by 4 bases; junction bases not matched to a gene: 12. This CDR3 region has 17 residues. CDR3 nucleotides: TGTGCCAGTAGTATCTCAGCCCAAGCGGGGGGTTTAGAGACCCAGTACTTC. Translation: CASSISAQAGGLETQYF.

This clone was counted once. The genes are TRBV4-1 and TRBJ1-6, with 7 positions matching TRBD1. Germline loops: CDR1 MGHRA, CDR2 YSYEKL. The CDR3 loop spans 15 amino acids. The junction had 6 bases not matched to a gene; V was cut back by 4 bases and J by 6 bases. DNA for the CDR3: TGCGCCAGCAGCCCCGACAGGGAGCTTAATTCACCCCTCCACTTT. It translates to CASSPDRELNSPLHF.

The rearrangement links TRBV5-1 to TRBJ2-7; 8 nucleotides match TRBD1. Germline V CDR1 and CDR2: SGHRS, YFSETQ. The CDR3 contains 16 residues. J was trimmed by 2 bases and V by 3 bases; bases with no gene match: 10. The CDR3 spells CASSSQQGVFPYEQYF. The CDR3 coding sequence is TGCGCCAGCAGCTCCCAACAGGGGGTATTCCCCTACGAGCAGTACTTC.

The chain recombines TRBV4-3 with TRBJ2-1, with TRBD1 as a possible D gene (6 bases). V gave up 0 bases and J gave up 4 bases, with 10 bases separating them. Germline lookup yields CDR1 LGHNA and CDR2 YSLEER. The CDR3 runs 15 residues. This CDR3 is CASSQDQGRYNEQFF. DNA for the CDR3: TGCGCCAGCAGCCAAGACCAGGGGCGGTACAATGAGCAGTTCTTC.

This rearrangement joins TRBV7-9 to TRBJ2-3; 9 nucleotides line up with TRBD2. The CDR3 is made up of 16 amino acids. Trimming cost V 4 bases and J 2 bases; bases outside gene matches: 7. The V gene's germline CDR1 is SEHNR and CDR2 FQNEAQ (reference sequence). CDR3 DNA: TGTGCCAGCAGCTCCTCTGCGGGGGGGGTCACAGATACGCAGTATTTT. Encoded protein: CASSSSAGGVTDTQYF.